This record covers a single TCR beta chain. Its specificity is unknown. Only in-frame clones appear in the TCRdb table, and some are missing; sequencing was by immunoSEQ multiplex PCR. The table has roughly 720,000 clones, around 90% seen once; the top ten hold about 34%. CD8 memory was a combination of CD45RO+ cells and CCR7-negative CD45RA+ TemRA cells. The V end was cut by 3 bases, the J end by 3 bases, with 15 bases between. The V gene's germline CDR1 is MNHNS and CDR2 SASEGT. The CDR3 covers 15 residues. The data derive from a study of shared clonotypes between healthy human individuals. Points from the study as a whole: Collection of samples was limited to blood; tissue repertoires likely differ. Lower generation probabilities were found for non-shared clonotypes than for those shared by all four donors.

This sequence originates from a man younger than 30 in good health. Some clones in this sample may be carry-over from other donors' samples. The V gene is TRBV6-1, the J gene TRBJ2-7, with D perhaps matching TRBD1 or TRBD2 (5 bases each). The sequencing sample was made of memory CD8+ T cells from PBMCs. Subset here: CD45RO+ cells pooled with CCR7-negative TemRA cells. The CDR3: CASSDGAYLIYEQYF. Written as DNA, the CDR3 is TGTGCCAGCAGTGACGGGGCCTACTTGATCTACGAGCAGTACTTC.